These 20 T cell receptor beta chains came from one sample sequenced in a study of glioma-infiltrating T cells after dendritic cell vaccination. The method was immunoSEQ multiplex PCR; TCRdb's version includes in-frame clones alone and lacks a portion of them. The data contain tens of thousands of clones, around 85% of them seen just once; the ten biggest clones take up 8.5%. Time point described: after dendritic cell vaccination, including at tumor progression/relapse. The sequencing used blood, collected after dendritic cell vaccination. These receptors were collected from a human donor with glioblastoma.

The chain couples TRBV19 to TRBJ2-1; TRBD1 aligns across 8 bases. The length of the CDR3 is 14 residues. Germline V gene sequence: CDR1 LNHDA, CDR2 SQIVND (reference sequence). After removal of 5 bases from V and 8 bases from J, the junction contained 8 bases not matched to a gene. The CDR3 bases are TGTGCCAGTAGTTACCAGGGGGCGACGGATGAGCAGTTCTTC. This gives the protein CASSYQGATDEQFF.

This clone occurred once. The CDR3 loop reads CASSLLQMNTEAFF. The CDR3 DNA is TGCGCCAGCAGCTTGTTGCAGATGAACACTGAAGCTTTCTTT. The chain carries TRBV5-1 and TRBJ1-1; D unresolved. The CDR3 is made up of 14 amino acids. V was trimmed by 1 base and J by 0 bases, leaving 7 bases between them. Germline-derived CDR1 and CDR2 are SGHRS and YFSETQ. Full variable domain (missing parts from reference TRBV5-1 and TRBJ1-1): KAGVTQTPRYLIKTRGQQVTLSCSPISGHRSVSWYQQTPGQGLQFLFEYFSETQRNKGNFPGRFSGRQFSNSRSEMNVSTLELGDSALYLCASSLLQMNTEAFFGQGTRLTVV.

The rearrangement uses TRBV4-3 and TRBJ2-5; 7 nucleotides match TRBD2. The CDR3 spans 15 residues. Germline values: CDR1 LGHNA, CDR2 YSLEER. J was trimmed by 1 base and V by 0 bases; bases with no gene match: 2. The CDR3 region is CASSQETGGQETQYF. In DNA form, the CDR3 reads TGCGCCAGCAGCCAAGAGACGGGGGGCCAAGAGACCCAGTACTTC.

The gene calls are TRBV4-1 and TRBJ2-5; D gene ambiguous. The CDR3 length is 13 residues. Germline lookup yields CDR1 MGHRA and CDR2 YSYEKL. The V and J ends lost 2 bases and 2 bases respectively, with 6 bases between them. The CDR3 DNA is TGCGCCAGCAGCCAAAGCCTACAAGAGACCCAGTACTTC. This gives the protein CASSQSLQETQYF.

This clone has more than one count but fewer than ten. This chain's CDR3 is CASSQTGGISYEQYF. CDR3 nucleotide sequence: TGTGCCAGCAGTCAAACAGGGGGGATTTCCTACGAGCAGTACTTC. The chain couples TRBV6-1 to TRBJ2-7; 8 positions agree with TRBD1. The CDR3 length is 15 residues. Germline values: CDR1 MNHNS, CDR2 SASEGT. Losses at the gene ends were 5 bases for V and 1 base for J; bases not matched to a gene: 7.

The V gene is TRBV9, the J gene TRBJ1-4, with D tentatively TRBD1 (5 bases). The V gene's germline CDR1 is SGDLS and CDR2 YYNGEE. V lost 4 bases to trimming and J lost 0 bases, with 7 bases between them. The CDR3 loop spans 14 amino acids. CDR3 bases: TGTGCCAGCAGCTTGACAGCAACTAATGAAAAACTGTTTTTT. Translating it yields CASSLTATNEKLFF.

The CDR3 DNA reads as TGTGCCAGAAGCCAGGGCCCAGGGGCCGAGTATGGCTACACCTTC. Residues: CARSQGPGAEYGYTF. V and J are TRBV5-3 and TRBJ1-2, with TRBD1 as a possible D gene (6 bases). TRBV5-3 qualifies as an ORF whose function is uncertain. V was clipped by 4 bases and J by 5 bases, with 18 bases between them. CDR3 length: 15 residues.

The chain joins TRBV30 to TRBJ2-3; 7 nucleotides align to TRBD2. The CDR3 length is 17 residues. Germline V gives CDR1 GTSNPN, CDR2 SVGIG (reference sequence). V trimming: 0 bases; J trimming: 4 bases; junction bases outside the gene matches: 13. In nucleotides, the CDR3 is TGTGCCTGGAGTGTACGCCTGGCCTGGCGGGGGTCAGATACGCAGTATTTT. Its translation is CAWSVRLAWRGSDTQYF. The full variable domain, its missing parts supplied by reference TRBV30 and TRBJ2-3, is SQTIHQWPATLVQPVGSPLSLECTVEGTSNPNLYWYRQAAGRGLQLLFYSVGIGQISSEVPQNLSASRPQDRQFILSSKKLLLSDSGFYLCAWSVRLAWRGSDTQYFGPGTRLTVL.

To note about this clone: Other DNA sequences of this sample code for an identical CDR3. J is TRBJ2-7 and V is TRBV27, with 8 bases that match TRBD2. The CDR3 loop spans 15 amino acids. With V trimmed by 5 bases and J by 3 bases, 9 bases remained unmatched. The V gene's germline CDR1 is MNHEY and CDR2 SMNVEV (reference sequence). This CDR3 reads CASSLGAGGIYEQYF. Here the CDR3 DNA reads TGTGCCAGCAGTCTCGGGGCGGGAGGCATCTACGAGCAGTACTTC.

The rearrangement joins TRBV27 to TRBJ2-1; 8 bases agree with TRBD2. CDR3 size: 16 residues. Germline values: CDR1 MNHEY, CDR2 SMNVEV (reference sequence). V gave up 0 bases and J gave up 9 bases; unmatched junction bases: 10. CDR3 protein: CASSLSRGGQGSEQFF. The CDR3 DNA is TGTGCCAGCAGTTTATCACGGGGGGGCCAAGGAAGTGAGCAGTTCTTC.

The rearrangement links TRBV19 to TRBJ2-1; TRBD2 matches 8 bases. Germline V gene sequence: CDR1 LNHDA, CDR2 SQIVND (reference sequence). V was pared by 0 bases and J by 5 bases, with 15 bases of the junction left unmatched. The CDR3 has 19 amino acids. The CDR3 is CASSIDGGLANLNNNEQFF. The CDR3, as DNA: TGTGCCAGTAGTATAGATGGCGGACTAGCTAATCTCAATAACAATGAGCAGTTCTTC.

The chain uses TRBV7-2 and TRBJ1-1; D might be TRBD1 (6 bases). CDR1 is SGHTA, CDR2 FQGNSA, per germline. Trimming removed 1 base from V and 7 bases from J, with 10 bases in between. The CDR3 extends over 13 amino acids. The chain's CDR3 is CASSLDRRGEAFF. CDR3 nucleotides: TGTGCCAGCAGCTTAGATCGCAGGGGTGAAGCTTTCTTT.

J is TRBJ2-3 and V is TRBV5-1; D is perhaps TRBD2 (6 bases). CDR3 length: 17 residues. Trimming removed 4 bases from V and 6 bases from J, with 24 bases in between. Germline assignment: CDR1 SGHRS and CDR2 YFSETQ. CDR3 coding DNA: TGCGCCAGCAGCCGACGGGACTCCAGCGCGGACACGGATACGCAGTATTTT. Protein product: CASSRRDSSADTDTQYF.

The CDR3 here is CASSYGLAGTYEQYF. The CDR3 nucleotides are TGTGCCAGCAGCTATGGACTAGCGGGAACCTACGAGCAGTACTTC. This sequence joins TRBV9 and TRBJ2-7; 12 bases line up with TRBD2. Germline trimming cut 4 bases from V and 2 bases from J; bases unmatched to any gene: 4. Germline V gene data show CDR1 as SGDLS and CDR2 as YYNGEE. The CDR3 covers 15 residues.

The chain links TRBV25-1 to TRBJ2-7, with a possible D match to TRBD2 (6 bases). Trimming stripped 3 bases from V and 0 bases from J, with 15 bases between. The CDR3 extends over 16 amino acids. Germline loops: CDR1 MGHDK, CDR2 SYGVNS. The CDR3 sequence: CASSDGGRSSSYEQYF. The CDR3 DNA reads TGTGCCAGCAGTGATGGAGGGAGGAGTAGCTCCTACGAGCAGTACTTC.

The chain uses TRBV28 and TRBJ1-2; D not resolved. The V gene's germline CDR1 is MDHEN and CDR2 SYDVKM. The CDR3 loop spans 15 amino acids. Trimming removed 2 bases at V and 4 bases at J, with 14 bases between. The CDR3 nucleotides read TGTGCCAGCAGTTTAGGGCCAGCCCAGCCCTATGGCTACACCTTC. Protein product: CASSLGPAQPYGYTF.

The V gene is TRBV10-3, the J gene TRBJ1-1; D is unclear. The V and J ends lost 2 bases and 7 bases respectively, with 8 bases between them. Germline V gene sequence: CDR1 ENHRY, CDR2 SYGVKD. CDR3 size: 12 residues. CDR3 bases: TGTGCCATCAGTGAGCGCGGTCGTGAAGCTTTCTTT. As protein: CAISERGREAFF.

The V call is TRBV7-2, the J call TRBJ1-1; possible D gene TRBD1, 5 bases. The CDR3 is made up of 15 amino acids. Trimming pared 4 bases from V and 4 bases from J, leaving 16 bases between. Germline CDR1 and CDR2: SGHTA and FQGNSA. The DNA for the CDR3 is TGTGCCAGCAGCTGGGGGGGAGGGGATTCCACTGAAGCTTTCTTT. As protein: CASSWGGGDSTEAFF. The variable domain in full, completed from reference TRBV7-2 and TRBJ1-1, reads GAGVSQSPSNKVTEKGKDVELRCDPISGHTALYWYRQSLGQGLEFLIYFQGNSAPDKSGLPSDRFSAERTGGSVSTLTIQRTQQEDSAVYLCASSWGGGDSTEAFFGQGTRLTVV.

About this clone: The same CDR3 can be traced to other DNA sequences in this sample. This rearrangement joins TRBV6-4 to TRBJ2-1; D is ambiguous. Germline V gene data show CDR1 as MRHNA and CDR2 as SNTAGT. The CDR3 has 13 amino acids. V was pared by 0 bases and J by 7 bases, with 7 bases between. CDR3 sequence: CASSDSSENEQFF. The CDR3 DNA is TGTGCCAGCAGTGACTCATCTGAGAATGAGCAGTTCTTC.

V usage is TRBV27 and J usage is TRBJ2-1; 8 nucleotides agree with TRBD2. The germline V gene encodes CDR1 MNHEY and CDR2 SMNVEV (reference sequence). V gave up 4 bases and J gave up 5 bases; unmatched junction bases: 10. This CDR3 is 16 amino acids long. As DNA, the CDR3 is TGTGCCAGCAGTTCCCCCCACGGGACTAGTCACAATGAGCAGTTCTTC. Translation gives CASSSPHGTSHNEQFF.